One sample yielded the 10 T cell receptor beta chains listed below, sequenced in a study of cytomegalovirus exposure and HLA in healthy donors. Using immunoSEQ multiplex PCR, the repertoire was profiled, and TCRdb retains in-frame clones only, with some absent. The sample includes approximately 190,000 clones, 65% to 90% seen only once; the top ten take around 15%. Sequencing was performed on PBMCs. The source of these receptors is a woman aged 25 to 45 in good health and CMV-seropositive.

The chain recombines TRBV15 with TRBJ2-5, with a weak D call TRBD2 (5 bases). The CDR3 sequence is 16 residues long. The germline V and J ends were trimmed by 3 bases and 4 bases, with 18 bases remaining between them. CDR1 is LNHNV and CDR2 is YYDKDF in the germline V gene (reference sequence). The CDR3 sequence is CATSRAGSAERETQYF. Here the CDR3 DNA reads TGTGCCACCAGCAGGGCGGGTAGCGCGGAGAGAGAGACCCAGTACTTC.

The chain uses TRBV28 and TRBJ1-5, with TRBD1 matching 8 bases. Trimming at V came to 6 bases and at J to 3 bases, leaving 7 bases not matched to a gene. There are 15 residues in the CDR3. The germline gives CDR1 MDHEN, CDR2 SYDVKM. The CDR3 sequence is CASSARGPLNQPQHF. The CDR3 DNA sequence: TGTGCCAGCAGCGCCAGGGGGCCACTCAATCAGCCCCAGCATTTT.

CDR3 sequence (DNA): TGTGCCAGCAGTCCACCTACCGGACAGGGCACCAACACTGAAGCTTTCTTT. Translation: CASSPPTGQGTNTEAFF. The chain is built from TRBV28 and TRBJ1-1; TRBD1 matches 8 bases. Germline V gene data show CDR1 as MDHEN and CDR2 as SYDVKM. The CDR3 extends over 17 amino acids. J gave up 2 bases and V 5 bases, and 13 bases lay outside the gene matches.

CDR3 DNA: TGTGCCAGTAGTATGGGCCCCGGGACAAGCGAGCAGTACTTC. This codes for CASSMGPGTSEQYF. The chain has TRBV19 and TRBJ2-7; weak D call: TRBD1 (6 bases). The CDR3 extends over 14 amino acids. The germline V gene encodes CDR1 LNHDA and CDR2 SQIVND (reference sequence). The V end lost 3 bases, the J end lost 6 bases, and 15 bases lay between the germline ends.

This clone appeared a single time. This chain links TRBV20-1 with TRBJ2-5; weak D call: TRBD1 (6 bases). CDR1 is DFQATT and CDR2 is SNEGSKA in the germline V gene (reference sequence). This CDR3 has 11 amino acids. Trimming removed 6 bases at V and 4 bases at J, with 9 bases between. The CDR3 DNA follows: TGCAGTGCAGTACAGGGAGAGACCCAGTACTTC. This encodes CSAVQGETQYF.

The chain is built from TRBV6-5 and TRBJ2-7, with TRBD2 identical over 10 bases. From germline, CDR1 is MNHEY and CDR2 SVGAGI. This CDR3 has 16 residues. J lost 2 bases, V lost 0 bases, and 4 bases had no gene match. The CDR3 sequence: CASSYSPSGRAYEQYF. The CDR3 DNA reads TGTGCCAGCAGTTACTCTCCTAGCGGGAGAGCCTACGAGCAGTACTTC.

CDR3 nucleotide sequence: TGTGCCAGCAGCTTAGGAGGGCAGGGAATACAGGGACAGCCCCAGCATTTT. This sequence encodes CASSLGGQGIQGQPQHF. The chain employs TRBV7-8 and TRBJ1-5; a possible D gene is TRBD1 (6 bases). V dropped 1 base and J dropped 7 bases, with 20 bases sitting between them. The CDR3 runs to 17 residues. Germline V gene data show CDR1 as SGHVS and CDR2 as FQNEAQ.

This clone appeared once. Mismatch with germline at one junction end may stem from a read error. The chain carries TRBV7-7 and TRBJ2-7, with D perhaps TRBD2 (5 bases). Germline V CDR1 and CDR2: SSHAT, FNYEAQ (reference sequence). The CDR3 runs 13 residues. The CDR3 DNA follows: TGTGCTAGCAGCTTAAACGGGATCGACGAGCAGTACTTC. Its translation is CASSLNGIDEQYF.

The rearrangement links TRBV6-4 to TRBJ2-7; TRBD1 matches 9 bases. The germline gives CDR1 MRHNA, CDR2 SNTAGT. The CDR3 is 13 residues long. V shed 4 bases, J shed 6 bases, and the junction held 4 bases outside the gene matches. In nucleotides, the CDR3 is TGTGCCAGCAGTGCGACAGGGGGGGCCGAGCAGTACTTC. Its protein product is CASSATGGAEQYF.

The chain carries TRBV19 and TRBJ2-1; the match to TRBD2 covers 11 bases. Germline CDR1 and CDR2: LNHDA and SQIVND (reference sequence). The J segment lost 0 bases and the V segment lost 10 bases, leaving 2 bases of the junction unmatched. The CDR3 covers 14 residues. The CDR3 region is CATGLAGSYNEQFF. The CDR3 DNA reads TGTGCCACCGGACTAGCGGGCTCCTACAATGAGCAGTTCTTC.